What follows is one TCR beta chain and its context. Its specificity is unknown. This entry belongs to a study of T cell responses to AZD1222 COVID-19 vaccine. Notes on the study in general: Among AZD1222 vaccinees, only six were seropositive at baseline. Clonal diversity was possibly underestimated, and the donors were mostly white British, with more females.

This table comes from immunoSEQ multiplex PCR, and its TCRdb copy is limited to in-frame clones, with some not included. The table includes approximately 82,000 clones, roughly nine tenths detected once. Trimming stripped 6 bases from V and 1 base from J, with 16 bases between. The length of the CDR3 is 16 residues. Germline loops: CDR1 MNHEY, CDR2 SMNVEV (reference sequence). This chain connects TRBV27 to TRBJ2-1; possibly TRBD2 for D (7 bases). This receptor was identified in an adult who received the AZD1222 COVID-19 vaccine. The sequencing used peripheral blood, collected 28 days after the second AZD1222 dose. The CDR3 loop reads CASSRGGPNSYNEQFF. The CDR3 nucleotides read TGTGCCAGCAGCCGCGGGGGCCCAAATTCCTACAATGAGCAGTTCTTC.